This T cell receptor (beta chain) was sequenced in a study of T cell repertoires in cytomegalovirus infection. This clonotype was counted at least ten times. Antigen: not known. TCRdb re-called the reads with MiXCR, one entry per CDR3 protein. This table holds roughly 730,000 distinct CDR3 sequences, roughly 33% found once. The germline V gene encodes CDR1 SGHTA and CDR2 FQGNSA. CDR3 size: 13 residues. Deletions cut 2 bases from V and 5 bases from J, with 7 bases between. This specimen consisted of cultured PBMCs, obtained from culture after CMV antigen stimulation. The gene calls are TRBV7-2 and TRBJ1-5; the D is unclear. The sequence was obtained from a human donor in good health (CMV status not recorded). Some clones in this sample may be carry-over from other donors' samples. CDR3 DNA sequence: TGTGCCAGCAGCTTAAGAAGGGATCAGCCCCAGCATTTT. Residues: CASSLRRDQPQHF. Together with reference TRBV7-2 and TRBJ1-5, the CDR3 gives the full variable domain: GAGVSQSPSNKVTEKGKDVELRCDPISGHTALYWYRQSLGQGLEFLIYFQGNSAPDKSGLPSDRFSAERTGGSVSTLTIQRTQQEDSAVYLCASSLRRDQPQHFGDGTRLSIL.